Below, 8 T cell receptor beta chains from the same sample are listed, as sequenced in a study of cytomegalovirus exposure and HLA in healthy donors. Some clones are missing from TCRdb's copy, which holds only in-frame ones; the method was immunoSEQ multiplex PCR. Counted here are 150,000 to 200,000 clones, approximately 81% occurring once; the ten biggest clones make up 10%. Sample: PBMCs. Source of these receptors: a man in his thirties or forties in good health and CMV-seropositive.

This rearrangement joins TRBV4-1 to TRBJ1-1, with 7 bases identical to TRBD1. CDR3 length equals 15 residues. Germline V lookup: CDR1 MGHRA, CDR2 YSYEKL. After removal of 0 bases from V and 4 bases from J, the junction contained 5 bases not matched to a gene. The CDR3 DNA follows: TGCGCCAGCAGCCAAGATCCGGCAGGGGGCACTGAAGCTTTCTTT. Its protein product is CASSQDPAGGTEAFF.

The genes are TRBV6-1 and TRBJ1-6; D uncertain. In germline, CDR1 is MNHNS, CDR2 SASEGT. The CDR3 loop spans 10 amino acids. Trimming took 11 bases from V and 13 from J, leaving 12 bases between them. Written as DNA, the CDR3 is TGTGCCCCTCACCCCCGGCCCCTCCACTTT. Translating it yields CAPHPRPLHF.

This chain uses TRBV7-2 with TRBJ2-2; D is undetermined. Per germline, CDR1 SGHTA and CDR2 FQGNSA. The V end lost 3 bases, the J end lost 8 bases, and 10 bases lay between the germline ends. The CDR3 covers 13 residues. The CDR3 sequence is CASSFETPGELFF. The CDR3 bases are TGTGCCAGCAGCTTCGAGACACCTGGGGAGCTGTTTTTT.

This clone was counted a few times. The V and J genes are TRBV6-5 and TRBJ2-3; D is unclear. V lost 4 bases and J lost 11, with 25 bases in between. The CDR3 loop spans 16 amino acids. Germline V gene sequence: CDR1 MNHEY, CDR2 SVGAGI. The CDR3 reads CASSSEGLESGSGQYF. DNA of the CDR3: TGTGCCAGCAGTTCCGAAGGTCTGGAGAGTGGCTCGGGGCAGTATTTT.

The chain joins TRBV7-2 to TRBJ2-5, with D tentatively TRBD2 (5 bases). Looked up from germline, CDR1 is SGHTA and CDR2 is FQGNSA. The CDR3 length is 15 residues. Trimming stripped 4 bases from V and 0 bases from J, with 12 bases between. The CDR3 DNA reads as TGTGCCAGCAGCTGGCTGAGGGCTGACCAAGAGACCCAGTACTTC. Its translation is CASSWLRADQETQYF.

The chain recombines TRBV4-1 with TRBJ2-7; 15 bases fit TRBD2. V dropped 0 bases and J dropped 6; count of bases not matched to a gene: 12. The CDR3 has 19 amino acids. CDR1 MGHRA and CDR2 YSYEKL come from the germline V gene. The DNA of the CDR3 is TGCGCCAGCAGCCAAGATCGCAGCTCCGGACTAGCGGGAGGGCTCGAGCAGTACTTC. Amino acid sequence: CASSQDRSSGLAGGLEQYF.

The chain uses TRBV30 and TRBJ1-2; D is possibly TRBD1 (6 bases). Germline lookup yields CDR1 GTSNPN and CDR2 SVGIG (reference sequence). Trimming took off 3 bases at V and 4 bases at J, with 15 bases between the two ends. The CDR3 consists of 14 residues. The CDR3, as DNA: TGTGCCTGGAGGGAAAAGGGGACAACCTATGGCTACACCTTC. This translates into CAWREKGTTYGYTF.

The V and J genes are TRBV5-1 and TRBJ2-5; possibly TRBD1 for D (6 bases). The CDR3 totals 13 residues. V was cut by 0 bases and J by 5 bases, with 8 bases left in between. The germline CDR1 and CDR2 sequences are SGHRS and YFSETQ. CDR3 coding DNA: TGCGCCAGCAGCTTGGGGGGGCTGGAGACCCAGTACTTC. Encoded protein: CASSLGGLETQYF.